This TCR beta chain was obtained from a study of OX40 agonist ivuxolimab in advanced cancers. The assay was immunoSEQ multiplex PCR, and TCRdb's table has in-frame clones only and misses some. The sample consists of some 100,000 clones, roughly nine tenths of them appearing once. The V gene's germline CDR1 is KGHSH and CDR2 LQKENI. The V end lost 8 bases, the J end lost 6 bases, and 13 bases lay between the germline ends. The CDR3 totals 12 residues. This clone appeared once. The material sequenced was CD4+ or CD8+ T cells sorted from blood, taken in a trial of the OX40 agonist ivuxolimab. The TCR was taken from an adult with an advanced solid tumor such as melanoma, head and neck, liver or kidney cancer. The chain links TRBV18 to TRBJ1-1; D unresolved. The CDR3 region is CASGRDGAEAFF. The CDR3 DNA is TGTGCCAGCGGGAGGGATGGGGCTGAAGCTTTCTTT.